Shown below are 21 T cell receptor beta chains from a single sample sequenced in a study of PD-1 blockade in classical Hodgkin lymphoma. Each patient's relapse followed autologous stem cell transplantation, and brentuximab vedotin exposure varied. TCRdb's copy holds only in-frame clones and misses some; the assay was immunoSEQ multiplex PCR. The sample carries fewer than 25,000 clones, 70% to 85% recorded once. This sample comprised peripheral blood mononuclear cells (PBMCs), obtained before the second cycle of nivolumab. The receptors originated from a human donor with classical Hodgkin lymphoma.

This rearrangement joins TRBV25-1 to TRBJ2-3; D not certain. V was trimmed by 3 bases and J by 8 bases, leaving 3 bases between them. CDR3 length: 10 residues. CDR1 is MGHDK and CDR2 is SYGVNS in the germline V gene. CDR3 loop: CASSDGTQYF. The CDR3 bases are TGTGCCAGCAGTGATGGTACGCAGTATTTT.

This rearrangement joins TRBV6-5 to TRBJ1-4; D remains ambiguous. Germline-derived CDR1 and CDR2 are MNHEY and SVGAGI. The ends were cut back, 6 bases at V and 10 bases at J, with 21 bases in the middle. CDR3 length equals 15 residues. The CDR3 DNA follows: TGTGCCAGCAGACCAACTCCGACCCTACTTGGAAAACTGTTTTTT. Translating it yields CASRPTPTLLGKLFF.

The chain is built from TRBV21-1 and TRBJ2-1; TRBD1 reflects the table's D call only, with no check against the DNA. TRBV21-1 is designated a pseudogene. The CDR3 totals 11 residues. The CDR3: CARDRDHEQFF. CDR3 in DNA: TGTGCCAGGGACAGGGACCATGAGCAGTTCTTC.

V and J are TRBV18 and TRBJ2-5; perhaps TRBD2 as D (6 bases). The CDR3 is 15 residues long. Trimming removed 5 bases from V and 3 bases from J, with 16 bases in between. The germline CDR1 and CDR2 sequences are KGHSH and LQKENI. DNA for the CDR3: TGTGCCAGCTCATCCCCGGGACTCAAGGAAGAGACCCAGTACTTC. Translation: CASSSPGLKEETQYF.

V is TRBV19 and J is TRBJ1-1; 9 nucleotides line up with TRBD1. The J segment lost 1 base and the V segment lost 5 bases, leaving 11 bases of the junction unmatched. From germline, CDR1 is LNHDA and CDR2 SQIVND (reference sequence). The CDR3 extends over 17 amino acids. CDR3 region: CASSFTGGWSGNTEAFF. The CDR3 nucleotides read TGTGCCAGTAGTTTCACAGGGGGCTGGTCAGGGAACACTGAAGCTTTCTTT.

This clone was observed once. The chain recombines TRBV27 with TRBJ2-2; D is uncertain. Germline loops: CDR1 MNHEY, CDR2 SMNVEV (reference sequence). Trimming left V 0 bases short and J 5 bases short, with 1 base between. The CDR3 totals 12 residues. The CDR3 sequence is CASSLSTGELFF. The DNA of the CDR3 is TGTGCCAGCAGTTTATCGACCGGGGAGCTGTTTTTT.

The chain's CDR3 is CSVVHPGHTDTQYF. The DNA for the CDR3 is TGCAGCGTTGTACACCCTGGGCACACAGATACGCAGTATTTT. The chain employs TRBV29-1 and TRBJ2-3; D not certain. The germline CDR1 and CDR2 sequences are SQVTM and ANQGSEA. V was clipped by 4 bases and J by 2 bases, with 13 bases between them. The CDR3 contains 14 residues.

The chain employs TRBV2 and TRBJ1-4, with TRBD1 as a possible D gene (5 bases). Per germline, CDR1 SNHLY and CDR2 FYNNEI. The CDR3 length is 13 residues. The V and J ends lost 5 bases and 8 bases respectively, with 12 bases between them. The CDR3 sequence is CASSTGGVEKLFF. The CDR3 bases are TGTGCCAGCAGTACAGGAGGGGTGGAAAAACTGTTTTTT.

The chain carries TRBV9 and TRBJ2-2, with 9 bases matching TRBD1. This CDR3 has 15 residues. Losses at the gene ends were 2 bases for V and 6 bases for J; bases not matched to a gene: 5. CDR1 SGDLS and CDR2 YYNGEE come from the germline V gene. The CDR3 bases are TGTGCCAGCAGCGTGGGGACAGGGACAGCCGGGGAGCTGTTTTTT. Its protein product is CASSVGTGTAGELFF.

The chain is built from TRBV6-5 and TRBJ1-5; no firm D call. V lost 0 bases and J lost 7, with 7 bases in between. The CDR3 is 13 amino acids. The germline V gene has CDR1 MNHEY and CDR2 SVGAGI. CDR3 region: CASSYSSYQPQHF. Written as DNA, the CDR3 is TGTGCCAGCAGTTACTCAAGCTACCAGCCCCAGCATTTT.

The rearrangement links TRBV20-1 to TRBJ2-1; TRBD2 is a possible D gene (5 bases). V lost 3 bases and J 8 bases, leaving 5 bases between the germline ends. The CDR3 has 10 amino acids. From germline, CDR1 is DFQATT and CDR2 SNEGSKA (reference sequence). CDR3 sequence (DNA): TGCAGTGCTAGGCGGGATGAGCAGTTCTTC. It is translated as CSARRDEQFF.

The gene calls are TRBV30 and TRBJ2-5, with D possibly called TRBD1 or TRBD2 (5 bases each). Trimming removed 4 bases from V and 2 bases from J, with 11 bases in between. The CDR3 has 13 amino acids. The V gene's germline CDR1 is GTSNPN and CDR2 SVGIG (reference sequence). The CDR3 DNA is TGTGCCTGGACCGGCTGGGGGCAAGAGACCCAGTACTTC. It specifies CAWTGWGQETQYF.

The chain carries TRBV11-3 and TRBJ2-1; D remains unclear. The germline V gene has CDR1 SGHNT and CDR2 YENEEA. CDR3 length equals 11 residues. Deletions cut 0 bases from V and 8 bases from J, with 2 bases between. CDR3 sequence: CASSLEDEQFF. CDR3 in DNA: TGTGCCAGCAGCTTAGAGGATGAGCAGTTCTTC.

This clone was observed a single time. CDR3 DNA sequence: TGTGCCAGTAGTCTCAATATGAACACTGAAGCTTTCTTT. It codes for CASSLNMNTEAFF. The rearrangement joins TRBV19 to TRBJ1-1; D gene uncertain. In germline, CDR1 is LNHDA, CDR2 SQIVND (reference sequence). The V end lost 5 bases, the J end lost 0 bases, and 7 bases lay between the germline ends. This CDR3 has 13 amino acids.

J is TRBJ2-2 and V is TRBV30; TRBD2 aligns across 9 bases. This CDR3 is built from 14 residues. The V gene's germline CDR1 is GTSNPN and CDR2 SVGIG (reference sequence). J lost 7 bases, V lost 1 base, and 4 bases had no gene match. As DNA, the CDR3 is TGTGCCTGGAGTGCGGGACTAGCCGGCGGGGAGCTGTTTTTT. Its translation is CAWSAGLAGGELFF.

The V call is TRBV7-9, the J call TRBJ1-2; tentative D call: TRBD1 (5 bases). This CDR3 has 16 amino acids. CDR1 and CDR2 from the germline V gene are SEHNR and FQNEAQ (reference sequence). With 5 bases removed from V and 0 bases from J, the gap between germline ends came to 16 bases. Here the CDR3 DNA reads TGTGCCAGCAGCACCTACCGGGACGGACCTAACTATGGCTACACCTTC. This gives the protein CASSTYRDGPNYGYTF.

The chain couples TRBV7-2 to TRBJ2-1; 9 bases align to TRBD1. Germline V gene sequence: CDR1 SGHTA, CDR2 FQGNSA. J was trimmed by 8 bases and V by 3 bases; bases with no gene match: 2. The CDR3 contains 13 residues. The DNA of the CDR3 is TGTGCCAGCAGCTTCACAGGGGGCGATGAGCAGTTCTTC. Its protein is CASSFTGGDEQFF.

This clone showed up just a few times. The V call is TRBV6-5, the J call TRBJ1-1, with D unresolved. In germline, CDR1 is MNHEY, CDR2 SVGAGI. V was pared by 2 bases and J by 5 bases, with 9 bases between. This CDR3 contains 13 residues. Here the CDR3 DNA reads TGTGCCAGCAGTTACACCGGGTGGACTGAAGCTTTCTTT. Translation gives CASSYTGWTEAFF.

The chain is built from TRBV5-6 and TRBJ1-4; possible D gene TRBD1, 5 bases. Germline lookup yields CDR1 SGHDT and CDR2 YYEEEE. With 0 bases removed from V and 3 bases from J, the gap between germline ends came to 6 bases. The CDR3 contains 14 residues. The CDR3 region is CASSLAGPNEKLFF. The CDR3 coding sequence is TGTGCCAGCAGCTTGGCAGGGCCTAATGAAAAACTGTTTTTT. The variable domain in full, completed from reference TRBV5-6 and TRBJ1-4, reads DAGVTQSPTHLIKTRGQQVTLRCSPKSGHDTVSWYQQALGQGPQFIFQYYEEEERQRGNFPDRFSGHQFPNYSSELNVNALLLGDSALYLCASSLAGPNEKLFFGSGTQLSVL.

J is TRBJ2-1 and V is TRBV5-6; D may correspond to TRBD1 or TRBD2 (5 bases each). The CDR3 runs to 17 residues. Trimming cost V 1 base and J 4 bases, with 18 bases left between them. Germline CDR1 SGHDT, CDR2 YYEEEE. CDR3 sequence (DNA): TGTGCCAGCAGCTTGTGGTTCGGGGCCGATTATTACAATGAGCAGTTCTTC. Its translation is CASSLWFGADYYNEQFF. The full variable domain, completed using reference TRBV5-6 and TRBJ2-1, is DAGVTQSPTHLIKTRGQQVTLRCSPKSGHDTVSWYQQALGQGPQFIFQYYEEEERQRGNFPDRFSGHQFPNYSSELNVNALLLGDSALYLCASSLWFGADYYNEQFFGPGTRLTVL.

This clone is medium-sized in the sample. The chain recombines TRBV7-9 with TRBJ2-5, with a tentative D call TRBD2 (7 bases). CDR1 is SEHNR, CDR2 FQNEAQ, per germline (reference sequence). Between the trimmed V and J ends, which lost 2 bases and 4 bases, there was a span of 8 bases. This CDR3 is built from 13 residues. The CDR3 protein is CASSLRGGETQYF. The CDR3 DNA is TGTGCCAGCAGCTTAAGGGGGGGAGAGACCCAGTACTTC.